This T cell receptor (beta chain) was identified in a study of early T cells in non-severe SARS-CoV-2 infection. The wider study: The sequenced material was bulk RNA from unsorted whole blood, and its chains were unpaired.

Overall study findings and caveats: In VDJdb matching, anti-spike CD8 responses were favored while private and CD4 specificities went missing.

Germline values: CDR1 SGHRS, CDR2 YFSETQ. The V end was cut by 4 bases, the J end by 1 base, with 14 bases between. This CDR3 is 15 amino acids long. This clonotype was counted many times. Its matching antigen is unknown. Unique molecular identifiers tagged individual cDNA molecules. TCRdb ran MiXCR on the 5' RACE reads and lists one entry per CDR3 protein. The sample carries tens of thousands of distinct CDR3 sequences, approximately 13% recorded once. Input material: whole blood. The TCR sequence derives from an adult who was a healthcare worker with PCR-confirmed SARS-CoV-2 infection or an uninfected control (not recorded which). J is TRBJ1-1 and V is TRBV5-1; TRBD1 is a possible D gene (5 bases). CDR3 DNA sequence: TGCGCCAGCAGCCCCTCCGTAGGGGCGAACACTGAAGCTTTCTTT. Protein: CASSPSVGANTEAFF.